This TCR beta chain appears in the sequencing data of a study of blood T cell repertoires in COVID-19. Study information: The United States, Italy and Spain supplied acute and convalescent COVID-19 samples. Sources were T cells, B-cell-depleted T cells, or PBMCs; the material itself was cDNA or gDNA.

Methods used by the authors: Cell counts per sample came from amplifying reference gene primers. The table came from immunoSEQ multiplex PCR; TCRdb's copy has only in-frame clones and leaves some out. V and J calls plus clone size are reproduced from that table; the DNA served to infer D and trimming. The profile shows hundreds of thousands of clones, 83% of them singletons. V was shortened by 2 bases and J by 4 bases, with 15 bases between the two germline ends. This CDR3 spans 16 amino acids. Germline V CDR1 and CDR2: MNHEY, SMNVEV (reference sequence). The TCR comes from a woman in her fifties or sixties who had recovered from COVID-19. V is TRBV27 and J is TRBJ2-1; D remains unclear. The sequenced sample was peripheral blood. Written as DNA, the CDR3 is TGTGCCAGCAGTTTACCTAGAAATAGAAGATACAATGAGCAGTTCTTC. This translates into CASSLPRNRRYNEQFF.